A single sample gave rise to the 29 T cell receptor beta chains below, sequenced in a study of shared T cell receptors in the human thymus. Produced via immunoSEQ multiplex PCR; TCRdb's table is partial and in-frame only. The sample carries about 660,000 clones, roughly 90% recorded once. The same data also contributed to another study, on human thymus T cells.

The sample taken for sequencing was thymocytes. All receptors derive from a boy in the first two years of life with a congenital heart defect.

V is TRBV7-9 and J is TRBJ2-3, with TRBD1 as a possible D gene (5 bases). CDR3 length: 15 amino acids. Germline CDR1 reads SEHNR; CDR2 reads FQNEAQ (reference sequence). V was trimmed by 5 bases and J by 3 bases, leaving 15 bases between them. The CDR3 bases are TGTGCCAGCAGCCGCATCCACAGGAAAACAGATACGCAGTATTTT. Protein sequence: CASSRIHRKTDTQYF.

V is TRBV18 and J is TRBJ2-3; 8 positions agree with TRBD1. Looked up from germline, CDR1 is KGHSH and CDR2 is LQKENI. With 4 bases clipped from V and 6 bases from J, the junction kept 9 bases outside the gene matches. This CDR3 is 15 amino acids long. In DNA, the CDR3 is TGTGCCAGCTCACGAACGGACAGGGATGAGGATACGCAGTATTTT. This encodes CASSRTDRDEDTQYF.

In DNA, the CDR3 is TGTGCCAGCAGCGACGGCGGAGTTTTTCCTTACGAGCAGTACTTC. It specifies CASSDGGVFPYEQYF. The chain links TRBV7-3 to TRBJ2-7, with D unresolved. The CDR3 is 15 residues long. V was shortened by 5 bases and J by 4 bases, with 18 bases between the two germline ends. Germline assignment: CDR1 SGHTA and CDR2 FQGTGA.

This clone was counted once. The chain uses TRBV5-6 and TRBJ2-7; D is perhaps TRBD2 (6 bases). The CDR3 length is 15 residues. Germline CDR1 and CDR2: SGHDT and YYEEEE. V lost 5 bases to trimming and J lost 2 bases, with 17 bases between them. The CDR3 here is CASSPRDPNTYEQYF. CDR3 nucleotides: TGTGCCAGCAGTCCGCGGGACCCCAACACCTACGAGCAGTACTTC.

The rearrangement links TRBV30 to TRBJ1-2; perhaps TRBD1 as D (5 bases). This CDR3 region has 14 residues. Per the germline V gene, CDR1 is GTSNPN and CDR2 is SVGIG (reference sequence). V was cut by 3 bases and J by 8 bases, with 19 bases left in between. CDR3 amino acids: CAWSDNTGDGGYTF. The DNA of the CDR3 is TGTGCCTGGAGCGACAACACAGGCGACGGCGGCTACACCTTC.

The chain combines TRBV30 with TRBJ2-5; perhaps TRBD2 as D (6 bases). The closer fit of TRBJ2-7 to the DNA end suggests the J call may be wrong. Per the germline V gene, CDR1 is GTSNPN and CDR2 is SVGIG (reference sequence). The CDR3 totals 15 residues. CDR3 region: CAWKRKLARPYEQYF. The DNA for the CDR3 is TGTGCCTGGAAAAGAAAACTAGCTCGCCCCTACGAGCAGTACTTC.

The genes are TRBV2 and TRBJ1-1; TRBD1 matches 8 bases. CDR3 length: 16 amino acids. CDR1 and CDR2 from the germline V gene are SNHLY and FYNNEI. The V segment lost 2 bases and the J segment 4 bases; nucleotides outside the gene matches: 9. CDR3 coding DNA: TGTGCCAGCAGTGAAATTGACAGGGGTCGTTTCACTGAAGCTTTCTTT. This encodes CASSEIDRGRFTEAFF. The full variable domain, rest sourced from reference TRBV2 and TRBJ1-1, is EPEVTQTPSHQVTQMGQEVILRCVPISNHLYFYWYRQILGQKVEFLVSFYNNEISEKSEIFDDQFSVERPDGSNFTLKIRSTKLEDSAMYFCASSEIDRGRFTEAFFGQGTRLTVV.

The CDR3 here is CASSSHRGYEQYF. DNA of the CDR3: TGTGCCAGCAGTTCCCACAGGGGATACGAGCAGTACTTC. This rearrangement joins TRBV11-1 to TRBJ2-7; 7 nucleotides match TRBD1. The CDR3 loop spans 13 amino acids. Germline V gene data show CDR1 as SGHAT and CDR2 as FQDESV (reference sequence). V gave up 6 bases and J gave up 4 bases; unmatched junction bases: 6.

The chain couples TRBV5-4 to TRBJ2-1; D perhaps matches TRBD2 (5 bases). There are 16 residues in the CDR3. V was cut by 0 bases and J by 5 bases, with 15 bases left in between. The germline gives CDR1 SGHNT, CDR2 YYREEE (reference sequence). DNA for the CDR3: TGTGCCAGCAGCTTGGCCAGAAGCGGATCTGACAATGAGCAGTTCTTC. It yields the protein CASSLARSGSDNEQFF.

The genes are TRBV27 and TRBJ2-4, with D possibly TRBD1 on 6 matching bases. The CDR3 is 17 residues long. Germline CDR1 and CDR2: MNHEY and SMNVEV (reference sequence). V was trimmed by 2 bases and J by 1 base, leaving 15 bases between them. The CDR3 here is CASSLQGRGRAKNIQYF. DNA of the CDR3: TGTGCCAGCAGTTTACAGGGCAGGGGTCGGGCCAAAAACATTCAGTACTTC.

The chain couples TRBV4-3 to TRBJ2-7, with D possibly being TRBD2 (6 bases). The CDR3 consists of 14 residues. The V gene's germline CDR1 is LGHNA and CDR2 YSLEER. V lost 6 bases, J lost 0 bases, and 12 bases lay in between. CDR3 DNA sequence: TGCGCCAGCAGTGCTAGCGCCCGCTCCTACGAGCAGTACTTC. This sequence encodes CASSASARSYEQYF.

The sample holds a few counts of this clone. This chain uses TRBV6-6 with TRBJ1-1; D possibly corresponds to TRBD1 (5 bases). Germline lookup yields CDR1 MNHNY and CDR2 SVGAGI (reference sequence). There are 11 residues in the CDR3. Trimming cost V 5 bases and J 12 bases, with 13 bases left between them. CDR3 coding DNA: TGTGCCAGCAGTCCGGCCGGGGGGTCTTTCTTT. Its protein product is CASSPAGGSFF.

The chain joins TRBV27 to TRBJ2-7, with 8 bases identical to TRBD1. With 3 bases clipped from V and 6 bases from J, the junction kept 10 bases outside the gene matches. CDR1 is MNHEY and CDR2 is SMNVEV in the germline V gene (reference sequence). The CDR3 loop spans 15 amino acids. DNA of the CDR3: TGTGCCAGCAGTTTGGAGCCGGGACAGGCGGCCGAGCAGTACTTC. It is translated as CASSLEPGQAAEQYF.

CDR3 bases: TGTGCCAGCAGCGGGGGTGTCGGACTAGCGGGAGAGGGGTACGAGCAGTACTTC. It is translated as CASSGGVGLAGEGYEQYF. The rearrangement joins TRBV9 to TRBJ2-7; 13 bases fit TRBD2. J was trimmed by 4 bases and V by 3 bases; bases with no gene match: 13. Per germline, CDR1 SGDLS and CDR2 YYNGEE. This CDR3 spans 18 amino acids. The variable domain in full, with the rest retrieved from reference TRBV9 and TRBJ2-7, is DSGVTQTPKHLITATGQRVTLRCSPRSGDLSVYWYQQSLDQGLQFLIQYYNGEERAKGNILERFSAQQFPDLHSELNLSSLELGDSALYFCASSGGVGLAGEGYEQYFGPGTRLTVT.

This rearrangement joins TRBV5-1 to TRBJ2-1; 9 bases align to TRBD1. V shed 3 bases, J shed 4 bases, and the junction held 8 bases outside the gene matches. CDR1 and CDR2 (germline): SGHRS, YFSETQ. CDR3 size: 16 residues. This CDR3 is CASSSGTGRRYNEQFF. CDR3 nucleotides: TGCGCCAGCAGCTCCGGGACAGGGAGACGTTACAATGAGCAGTTCTTC.

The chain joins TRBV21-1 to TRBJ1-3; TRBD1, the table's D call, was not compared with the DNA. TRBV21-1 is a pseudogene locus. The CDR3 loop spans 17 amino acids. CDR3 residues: CASSKGGTGTSGNTIYF. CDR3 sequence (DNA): TGTGCCAGCAGCAAAGGGGGGACAGGGACCTCTGGAAACACCATATATTTT.

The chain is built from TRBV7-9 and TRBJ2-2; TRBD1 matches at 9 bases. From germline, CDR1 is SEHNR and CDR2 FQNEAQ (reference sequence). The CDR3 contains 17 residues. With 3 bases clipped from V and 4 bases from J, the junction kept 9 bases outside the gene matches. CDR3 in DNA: TGTGCCAGCAGCTTGACACAGGGGGCGCCTAGCACCGGGGAGCTGTTTTTT. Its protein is CASSLTQGAPSTGELFF.

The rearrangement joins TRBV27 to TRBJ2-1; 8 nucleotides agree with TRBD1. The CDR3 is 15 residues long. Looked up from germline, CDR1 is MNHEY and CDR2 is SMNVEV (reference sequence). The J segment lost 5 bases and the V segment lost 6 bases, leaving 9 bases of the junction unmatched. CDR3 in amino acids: CASSRTRDRNNEQFF. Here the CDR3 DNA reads TGTGCCAGCAGCCGGACCCGGGACAGGAACAATGAGCAGTTCTTC.

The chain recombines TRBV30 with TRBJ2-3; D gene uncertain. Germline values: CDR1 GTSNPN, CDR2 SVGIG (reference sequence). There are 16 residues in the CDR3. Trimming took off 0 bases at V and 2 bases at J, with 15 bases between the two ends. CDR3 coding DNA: TGTGCCTGGAGTGTACGGAGTGGATACTACACAGATACGCAGTATTTT. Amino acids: CAWSVRSGYYTDTQYF.

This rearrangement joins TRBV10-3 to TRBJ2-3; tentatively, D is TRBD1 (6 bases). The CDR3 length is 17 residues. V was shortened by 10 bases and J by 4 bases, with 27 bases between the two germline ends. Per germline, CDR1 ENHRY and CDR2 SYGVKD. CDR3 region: CATGPKGSEWGPDTQYF. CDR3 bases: TGTGCCACAGGCCCCAAGGGTAGCGAATGGGGGCCAGATACGCAGTATTTT.

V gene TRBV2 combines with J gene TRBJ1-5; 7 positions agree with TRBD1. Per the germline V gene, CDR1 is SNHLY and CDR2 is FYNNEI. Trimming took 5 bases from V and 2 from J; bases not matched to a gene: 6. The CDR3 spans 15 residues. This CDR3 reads CASSSHRGGNQPQHF. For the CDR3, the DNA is TGTGCCAGCAGTTCCCACAGGGGCGGCAATCAGCCCCAGCATTTT.

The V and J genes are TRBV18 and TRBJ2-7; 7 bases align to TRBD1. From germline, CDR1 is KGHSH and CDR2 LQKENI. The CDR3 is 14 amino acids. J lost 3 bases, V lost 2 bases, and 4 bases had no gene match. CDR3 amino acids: CASSPGDSHYEQYF. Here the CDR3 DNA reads TGTGCCAGCTCACCAGGGGACAGCCACTACGAGCAGTACTTC.

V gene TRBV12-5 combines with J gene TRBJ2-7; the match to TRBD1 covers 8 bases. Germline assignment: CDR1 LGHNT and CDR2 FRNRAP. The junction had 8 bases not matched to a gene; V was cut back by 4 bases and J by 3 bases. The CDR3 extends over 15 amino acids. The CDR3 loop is CASGCRRDRRYEQYF. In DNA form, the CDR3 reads TGTGCTAGTGGTTGCCGCCGGGACAGGCGCTACGAGCAGTACTTC.

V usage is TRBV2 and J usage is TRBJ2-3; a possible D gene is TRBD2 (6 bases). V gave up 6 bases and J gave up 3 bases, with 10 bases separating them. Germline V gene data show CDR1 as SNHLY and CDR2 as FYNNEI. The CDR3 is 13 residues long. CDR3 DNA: TGTGCCAGCAGAGAGGGAGGAACAGATACGCAGTATTTT. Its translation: CASREGGTDTQYF.

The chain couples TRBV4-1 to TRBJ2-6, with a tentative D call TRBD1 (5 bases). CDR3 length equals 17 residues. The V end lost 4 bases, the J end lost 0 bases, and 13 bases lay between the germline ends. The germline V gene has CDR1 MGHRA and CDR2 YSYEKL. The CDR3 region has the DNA TGCGCCAGCAGCCCCGCTACAGGTTTCTCTGGGGCCAACGTCCTGACTTTC. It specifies CASSPATGFSGANVLTF.

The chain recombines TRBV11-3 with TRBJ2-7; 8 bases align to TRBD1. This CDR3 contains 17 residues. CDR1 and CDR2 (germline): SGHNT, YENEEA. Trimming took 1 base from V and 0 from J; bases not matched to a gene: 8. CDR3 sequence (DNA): TGTGCCAGCAGCTTAGGGAGGACAGGGAGCCTCTCCTACGAGCAGTACTTC. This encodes CASSLGRTGSLSYEQYF.

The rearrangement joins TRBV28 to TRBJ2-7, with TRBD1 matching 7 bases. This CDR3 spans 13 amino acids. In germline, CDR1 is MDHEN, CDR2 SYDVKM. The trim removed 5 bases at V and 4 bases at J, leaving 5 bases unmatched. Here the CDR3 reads CASSAGTDYEQYF. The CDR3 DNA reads TGTGCCAGCAGTGCCGGGACAGATTACGAGCAGTACTTC.

CDR3 in amino acids: CASSQDGVQDSYEQYF. DNA of the CDR3: TGTGCCAGCAGCCAAGATGGAGTACAGGACTCCTACGAGCAGTACTTC. V and J are TRBV14 and TRBJ2-7; TRBD1 is a possible D gene (5 bases). The CDR3 is made up of 16 amino acids. The V and J ends lost 0 bases and 0 bases respectively, with 12 bases between them. CDR1 SGHDN and CDR2 FVKESK come from the germline V gene.

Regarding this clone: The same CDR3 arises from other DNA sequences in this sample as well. The DNA for the CDR3 is TGTGCCAGTAGTATAGATCTAGCGGGAGCGTACGAGCAGTACTTC. Its translation: CASSIDLAGAYEQYF. The chain recombines TRBV19 with TRBJ2-7, with 10 bases matching TRBD2. Germline-derived CDR1 and CDR2 are LNHDA and SQIVND (reference sequence). The CDR3 runs 15 residues. Trimming removed 0 bases from V and 4 bases from J; junction bases left unmatched: 3.